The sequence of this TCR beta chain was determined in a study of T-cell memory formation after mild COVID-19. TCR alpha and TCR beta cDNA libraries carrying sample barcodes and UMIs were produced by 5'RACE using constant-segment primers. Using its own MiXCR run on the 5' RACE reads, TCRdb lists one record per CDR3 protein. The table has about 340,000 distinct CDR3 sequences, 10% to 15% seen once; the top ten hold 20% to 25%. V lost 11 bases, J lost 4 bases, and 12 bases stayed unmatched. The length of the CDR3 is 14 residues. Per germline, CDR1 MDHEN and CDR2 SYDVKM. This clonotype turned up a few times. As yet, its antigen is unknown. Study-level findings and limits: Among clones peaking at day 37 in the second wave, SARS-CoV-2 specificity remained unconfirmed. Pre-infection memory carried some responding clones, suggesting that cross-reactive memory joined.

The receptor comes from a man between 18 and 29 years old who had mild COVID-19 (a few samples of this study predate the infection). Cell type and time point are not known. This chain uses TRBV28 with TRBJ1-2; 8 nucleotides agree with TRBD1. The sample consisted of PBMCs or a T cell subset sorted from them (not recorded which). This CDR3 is CAVSSGTGAYGYTF. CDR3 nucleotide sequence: TGTGCCGTTTCCTCCGGGACAGGAGCCTATGGCTACACCTTC.